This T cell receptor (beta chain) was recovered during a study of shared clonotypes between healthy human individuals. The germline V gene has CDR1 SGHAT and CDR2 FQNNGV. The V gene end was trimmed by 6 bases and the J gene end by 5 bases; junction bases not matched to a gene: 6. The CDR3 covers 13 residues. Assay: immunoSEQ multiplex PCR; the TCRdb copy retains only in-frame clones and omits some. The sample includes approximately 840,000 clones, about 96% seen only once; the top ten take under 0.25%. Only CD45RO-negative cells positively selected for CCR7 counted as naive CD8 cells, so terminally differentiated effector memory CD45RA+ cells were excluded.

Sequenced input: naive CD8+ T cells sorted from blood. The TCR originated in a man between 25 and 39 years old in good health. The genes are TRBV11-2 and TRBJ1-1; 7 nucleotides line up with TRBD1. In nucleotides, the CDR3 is TGTGCCAGCAGAAATACAGGGGAGACTGAAGCTTTCTTT. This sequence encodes CASRNTGETEAFF. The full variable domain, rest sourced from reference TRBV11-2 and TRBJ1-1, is EAGVAQSPRYKIIEKRQSVAFWCNPISGHATLYWYQQILGQGPKLLIQFQNNGVVDDSQLPKDRFSAERLKGVDSTLKIQPAKLEDSAVYLCASRNTGETEAFFGQGTRLTVV.